A selection of T cell receptor beta chains follows, all from one sample in a study of T cell repertoires in cytomegalovirus infection. TCRdb analysed the reads with MiXCR anew, one entry per CDR3 protein. The repertoire includes around 530,000 distinct CDR3 sequences, 26% of them detected once, and 13% sits in the top ten. The specimen was PBMCs. The receptors originated from a human donor in good health (CMV status not recorded). Some clones in this sample may be carry-over from other donors' samples. Each CDR3 is given with its conserved first and last residue.

CDR3aa: CAISAGTGGVEQYF
v_gene: TRBV10-3
j_gene: TRBJ2-7

CDR3aa: CASSWDREIGELFF
v_gene: TRBV6-2/TRBV6-3
j_gene: TRBJ2-2

CDR3aa: CSATQGARDTEAFF
v_gene: TRBV20-1
j_gene: TRBJ1-1

CDR3aa: CASSLAAAGFYQPQHF
v_gene: TRBV7-2
j_gene: TRBJ1-5

CDR3aa: CASSLFGGEGYGYTF
v_gene: TRBV11-2
j_gene: TRBJ1-2

CDR3aa: CASSILSGANVLTF
v_gene: TRBV19
j_gene: TRBJ2-6

CDR3aa: CSVEVYEKLFF
v_gene: TRBV29-1
j_gene: TRBJ1-4

CDR3aa: CASSVSGSGNSYEQYF
v_gene: TRBV2
j_gene: TRBJ2-7

CDR3aa: CASSLADGRNGYTF
v_gene: TRBV7-3
j_gene: TRBJ1-2

CDR3aa: CASSPGTGGLREQYF
v_gene: TRBV19
j_gene: TRBJ2-7

CDR3aa: CASSLATARDYGYTF
v_gene: TRBV5-1
j_gene: TRBJ1-2

CDR3aa: CATSAAVPDTQYF
v_gene: TRBV24-1
j_gene: TRBJ2-3

CDR3aa: CASSLNRGRGDTQYF
v_gene: TRBV7-8
j_gene: TRBJ2-3

CDR3aa: CASSFTGDFANQPQHF
v_gene: TRBV11-2
j_gene: TRBJ1-5

CDR3aa: CASSFQGLYTDTQYF
v_gene: TRBV7-9
j_gene: TRBJ2-3

CDR3aa: CASSPQLNQETQYF
v_gene: TRBV6-1
j_gene: TRBJ2-5

CDR3aa: CASSQDSGIQETQYF
v_gene: TRBV14
j_gene: TRBJ2-5

CDR3aa: CASSSLAGGMLGSYNEQFF
v_gene: TRBV6-8
j_gene: TRBJ2-1

CDR3aa: CASRTEASGANVLTF
v_gene: TRBV2
j_gene: TRBJ2-6

CDR3aa: CASSYSSSGVLSYNEQFF
v_gene: TRBV6-2/TRBV6-3
j_gene: TRBJ2-1

CDR3aa: CASSYFDGNTEAFF
v_gene: TRBV7-9
j_gene: TRBJ1-1

CDR3aa: CASSPSRDMNTEAFF
v_gene: TRBV18
j_gene: TRBJ1-1

CDR3aa: CATRQSSNQPQHF
v_gene: TRBV19
j_gene: TRBJ1-5

CDR3aa: CASSPKTGTLRVNEQFF
v_gene: TRBV7-9
j_gene: TRBJ2-1